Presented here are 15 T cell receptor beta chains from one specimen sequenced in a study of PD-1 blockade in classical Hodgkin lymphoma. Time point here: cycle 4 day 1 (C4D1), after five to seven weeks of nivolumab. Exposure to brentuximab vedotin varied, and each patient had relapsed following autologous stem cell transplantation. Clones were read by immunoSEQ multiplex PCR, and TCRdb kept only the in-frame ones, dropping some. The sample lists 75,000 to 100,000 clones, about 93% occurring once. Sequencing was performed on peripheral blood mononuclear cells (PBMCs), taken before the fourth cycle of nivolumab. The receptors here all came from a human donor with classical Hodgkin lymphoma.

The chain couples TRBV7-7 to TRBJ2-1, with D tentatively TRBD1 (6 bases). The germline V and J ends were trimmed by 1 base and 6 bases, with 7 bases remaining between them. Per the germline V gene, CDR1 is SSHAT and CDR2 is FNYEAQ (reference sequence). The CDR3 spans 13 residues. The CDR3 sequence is CASSLGGPNEQFF. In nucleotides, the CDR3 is TGTGCCAGCAGCTTAGGGGGGCCCAATGAGCAGTTCTTC.

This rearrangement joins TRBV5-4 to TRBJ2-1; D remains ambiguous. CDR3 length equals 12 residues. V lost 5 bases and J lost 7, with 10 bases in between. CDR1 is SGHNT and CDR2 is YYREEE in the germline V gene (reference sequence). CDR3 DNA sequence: TGTGCCAGCAGTTCTTCCGGGAATGAGCAGTTCTTC. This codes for CASSSSGNEQFF.

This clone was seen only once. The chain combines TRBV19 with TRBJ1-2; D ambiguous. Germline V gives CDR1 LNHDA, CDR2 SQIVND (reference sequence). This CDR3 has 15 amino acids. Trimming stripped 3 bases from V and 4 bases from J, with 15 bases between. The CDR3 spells CASSIIRQEPYGYTF. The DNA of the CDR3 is TGTGCCAGTAGTATCATACGACAAGAACCCTATGGCTACACCTTC.

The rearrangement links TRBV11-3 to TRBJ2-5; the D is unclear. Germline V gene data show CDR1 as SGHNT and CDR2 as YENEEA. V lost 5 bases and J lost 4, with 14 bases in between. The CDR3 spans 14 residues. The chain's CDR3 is CASSRTPYSETQYF. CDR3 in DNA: TGTGCCAGCAGCCGGACCCCCTACTCAGAGACCCAGTACTTC.

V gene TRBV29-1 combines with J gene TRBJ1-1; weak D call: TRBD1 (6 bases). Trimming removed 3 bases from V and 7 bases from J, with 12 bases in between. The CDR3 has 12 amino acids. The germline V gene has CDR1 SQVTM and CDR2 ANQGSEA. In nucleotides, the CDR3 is TGCAGCGTTGATGACAGGATCAGTGAAGCTTTCTTT. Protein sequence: CSVDDRISEAFF.

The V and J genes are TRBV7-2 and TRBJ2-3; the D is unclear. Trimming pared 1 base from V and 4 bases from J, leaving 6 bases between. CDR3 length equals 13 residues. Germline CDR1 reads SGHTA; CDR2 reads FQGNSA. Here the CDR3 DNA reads TGTGCCAGCAGCTTAGTGCGGTCAGATACGCAGTATTTT. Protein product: CASSLVRSDTQYF. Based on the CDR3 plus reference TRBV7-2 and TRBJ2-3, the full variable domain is GAGVSQSPSNKVTEKGKDVELRCDPISGHTALYWYRQSLGQGLEFLIYFQGNSAPDKSGLPSDRFSAERTGGSVSTLTIQRTQQEDSAVYLCASSLVRSDTQYFGPGTRLTVL.

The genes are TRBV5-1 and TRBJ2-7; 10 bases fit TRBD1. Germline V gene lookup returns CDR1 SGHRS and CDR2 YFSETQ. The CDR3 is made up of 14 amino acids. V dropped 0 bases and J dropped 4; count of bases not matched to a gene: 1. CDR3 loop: CASSLGQGAYEQYF. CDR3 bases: TGCGCCAGCAGCTTGGGACAGGGGGCGTACGAGCAGTACTTC.

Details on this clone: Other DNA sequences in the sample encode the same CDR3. The CDR3 loop is CASSLEVNTEAFF. The DNA of the CDR3 is TGTGCCAGCAGCTTAGAGGTGAACACTGAAGCTTTCTTT. J is TRBJ1-1 and V is TRBV7-7; unclear D gene. With 1 base removed from V and 0 bases from J, the gap between germline ends came to 3 bases. The CDR3 runs to 13 residues. Germline CDR1 SSHAT, CDR2 FNYEAQ (reference sequence).

CDR3 DNA sequence: TGTGCCAGCAGTTTTCAGAGGGTGTCGTGGAATGAGCAGTTCTTC. Its translation is CASSFQRVSWNEQFF. The chain recombines TRBV28 with TRBJ2-1, with a possible D match to TRBD2 (5 bases). V lost 3 bases to trimming and J lost 7 bases, with 16 bases between them. CDR3 length equals 15 residues. Germline V gene data show CDR1 as MDHEN and CDR2 as SYDVKM. The entire variable domain, with the rest obtained from reference TRBV28 and TRBJ2-1, is as follows: DVKVTQSSRYLVKRTGEKVFLECVQDMDHENMFWYRQDPGLGLRLIYFSYDVKMKEKGDIPEGYSVSREKKERFSLILESASTNQTSMYLCASSFQRVSWNEQFFGPGTRLTVL.

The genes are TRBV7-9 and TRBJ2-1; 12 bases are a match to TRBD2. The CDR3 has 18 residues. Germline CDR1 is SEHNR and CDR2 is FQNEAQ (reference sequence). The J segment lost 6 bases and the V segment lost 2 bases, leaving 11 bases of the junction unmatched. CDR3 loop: CASSLPIRLAGDPNEQFF. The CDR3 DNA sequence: TGTGCCAGCAGCTTACCTATCCGACTAGCGGGAGATCCCAATGAGCAGTTCTTC. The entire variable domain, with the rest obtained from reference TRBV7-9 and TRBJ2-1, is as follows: DTGVSQNPRHKITKRGQNVTFRCDPISEHNRLYWYRQTLGQGPEFLTYFQNEAQLEKSRLLSDRFSAERPKGSFSTLEIQRTEQGDSAMYLCASSLPIRLAGDPNEQFFGPGTRLTVL.

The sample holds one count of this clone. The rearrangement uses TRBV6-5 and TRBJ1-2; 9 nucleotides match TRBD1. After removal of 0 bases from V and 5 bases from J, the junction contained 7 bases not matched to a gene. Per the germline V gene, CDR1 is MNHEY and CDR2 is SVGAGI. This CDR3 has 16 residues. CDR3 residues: CASSYSLRDREYGYTF. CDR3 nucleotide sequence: TGTGCCAGCAGTTACTCCCTCCGGGACAGGGAGTATGGCTACACCTTC.

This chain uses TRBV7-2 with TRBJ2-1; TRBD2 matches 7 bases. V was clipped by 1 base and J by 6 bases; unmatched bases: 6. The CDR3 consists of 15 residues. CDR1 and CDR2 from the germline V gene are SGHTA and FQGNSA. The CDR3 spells CASSLDGGRGNEQFF. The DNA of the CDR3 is TGTGCCAGCAGCTTAGACGGCGGGAGAGGCAATGAGCAGTTCTTC. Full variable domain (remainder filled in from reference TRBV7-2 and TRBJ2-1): GAGVSQSPSNKVTEKGKDVELRCDPISGHTALYWYRQSLGQGLEFLIYFQGNSAPDKSGLPSDRFSAERTGGSVSTLTIQRTQQEDSAVYLCASSLDGGRGNEQFFGPGTRLTVL.

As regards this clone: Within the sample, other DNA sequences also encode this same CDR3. The CDR3 spells CASSLDSGLSGNTIYF. In DNA form, the CDR3 reads TGCGCCAGCAGCTTGGATTCCGGGCTTTCTGGAAACACCATATATTTT. The rearrangement links TRBV5-1 to TRBJ1-3; D unclear. Germline V gives CDR1 SGHRS, CDR2 YFSETQ. This CDR3 comprises 16 residues. Trimming took off 0 bases at V and 1 base at J, with 11 bases between the two ends.

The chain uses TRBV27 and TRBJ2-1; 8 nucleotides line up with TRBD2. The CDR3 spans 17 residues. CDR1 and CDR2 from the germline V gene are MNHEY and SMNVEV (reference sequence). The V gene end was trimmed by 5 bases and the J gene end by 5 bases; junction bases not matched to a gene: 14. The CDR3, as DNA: TGTGCCAGCAGTCCAGAGCGGGAGAAGCTCTTGGACAATGAGCAGTTCTTC. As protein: CASSPEREKLLDNEQFF.

Written as DNA, the CDR3 is TGTGCCAGCAGCTCCCCGGGAGGATACGGCTACACCTTC. Protein sequence: CASSSPGGYGYTF. This rearrangement joins TRBV7-8 to TRBJ1-2; no clear D. V shed 4 bases and J shed 8 bases, with 14 bases lying between them. This CDR3 comprises 13 residues. Germline CDR1 reads SGHVS; CDR2 reads FQNEAQ.